This T cell receptor beta chain derives from a study of shared clonotypes between healthy human individuals. An even split of each subset's genomic DNA across several immunoSEQ plates was performed. The assay was immunoSEQ multiplex PCR, and TCRdb's table has in-frame clones only and misses some. The sample consists of 2 million to 3 million clones, 93% of them appearing once. V lost 6 bases to trimming and J lost 8 bases, with 17 bases between them. The CDR3 is 15 residues long. CDR1 and CDR2 (germline): MNHEY, SVGAGI. Sequencing was done on a sample of naive CD4+ T cells from PBMCs. The subset: CD45RA+ positively selected. The receptor comes from a young man in good health. Some clones in this sample may be carry-over from other donors' samples. The genes are TRBV6-5 and TRBJ1-6; D gene ambiguous. The CDR3 loop is CASSLTGPRDSPLHF. The CDR3 DNA follows: TGTGCCAGCAGCCTAACGGGCCCGAGGGATTCACCCCTCCACTTT.